These 14 T cell receptor beta chains were all obtained from the same sample, sequenced in a study of T-cell reconstitution after alpha-beta-depleted transplantation in children. Unique molecular identifiers were used in preparing the TCRbeta library. TCRdb passed the PCR reads through MiXCR, listing each CDR3 protein once. This table has 200,000 to 250,000 distinct CDR3 sequences, approximately 8.4% appearing once. Material: PBMCs, mostly from graft donor cells, obtained 360 days after TCRalphabeta/CD19-depleted stem cell transplant. Receptor source: a male patient aged 2 to 9 who had a stem cell transplant for acute myeloid leukemia, so the T cells may come from the graft donor.

This clonotype has more than one count but fewer than ten. The chain is built from TRBV9 and TRBJ2-1, with TRBD2 as a possible D gene (6 bases). This CDR3 is 16 amino acids long. V was shortened by 0 bases and J by 2 bases, with 12 bases between the two germline ends. The V gene's germline CDR1 is SGDLS and CDR2 YYNGEE. CDR3 protein: CASSVEGGAAYNEQFF. DNA for the CDR3: TGTGCCAGCAGCGTAGAGGGCGGGGCCGCCTACAATGAGCAGTTCTTC.

J is TRBJ2-3 and V is TRBV7-8, with 7 nucleotides matching TRBD2. The junction had 23 bases not matched to a gene; V was cut back by 5 bases and J by 0 bases. CDR1 is SGHVS, CDR2 FQNEAQ, per germline. This CDR3 has 21 residues. This chain's CDR3 is CASSQFSLRLSGKNSTDTQYF. Here the CDR3 DNA reads TGTGCCAGCAGCCAGTTTTCCCTGAGACTAAGCGGGAAAAACAGCACAGATACGCAGTATTTT.

Here the CDR3 reads CASSLPRTGDTEAFF. The CDR3 DNA follows: TGTGCCAGCAGTCTCCCCCGGACAGGGGACACTGAAGCTTTCTTT. The rearrangement links TRBV12-3 or TRBV12-4 to TRBJ1-1; 9 bases fit TRBD1. J gave up 3 bases and V 5 bases, and 7 bases lay outside the gene matches. The CDR3 is 15 amino acids.

The chain carries TRBV5-1 and TRBJ2-7; 13 positions agree with TRBD2. Looked up from germline, CDR1 is SGHRS and CDR2 is YFSETQ. V was pared by 0 bases and J by 6 bases, with 3 bases of the junction left unmatched. CDR3 length equals 15 residues. This CDR3 is CASSLGGLAGAEQYF. CDR3 DNA sequence: TGCGCCAGCAGCTTGGGCGGACTAGCGGGAGCCGAGCAGTACTTC.

This clonotype was seen more than once but under ten times. This chain links TRBV7-9 with TRBJ1-2, with D hard to call. Per germline, CDR1 SEHNR and CDR2 FQNEAQ (reference sequence). V shed 6 bases and J shed 4 bases, with 9 bases lying between them. This CDR3 region has 12 residues. CDR3 region: CASSLDLYGYTF. The CDR3 DNA is TGTGCCAGCAGTTTGGACCTCTATGGCTACACCTTC.

This clonotype was seen only a few times. V usage is TRBV6-5 and J usage is TRBJ2-5; TRBD2 is a possible D gene (6 bases). This CDR3 is 18 amino acids long. Trimming left V 0 bases short and J 5 bases short, with 22 bases between. Looked up from germline, CDR1 is MNHEY and CDR2 is SVGAGI. Written as DNA, the CDR3 is TGTGCCAGCAGTTACTCGAGAGGTGCCGGGGGTTACGGGGAGACCCAGTACTTC. Amino acids: CASSYSRGAGGYGETQYF.

This clonotype was observed many times. The chain employs TRBV9 and TRBJ1-2; tentative D call: TRBD1 (5 bases). Germline V gene lookup returns CDR1 SGDLS and CDR2 YYNGEE. CDR3 size: 15 residues. V dropped 0 bases and J dropped 1 base, with 10 bases sitting between them. The CDR3 region is CASSVVGTDNYGYTF. In DNA form, the CDR3 reads TGTGCCAGCAGCGTAGTGGGGACGGATAACTATGGCTACACCTTC. Full variable domain (missing parts from reference TRBV9 and TRBJ1-2): DSGVTQTPKHLITATGQRVTLRCSPRSGDLSVYWYQQSLDQGLQFLIQYYNGEERAKGNILERFSAQQFPDLHSELNLSSLELGDSALYFCASSVVGTDNYGYTFGSGTRLTVV.

This clonotype was found a few times. This rearrangement joins TRBV4-1 to TRBJ2-5; maybe TRBD1 (6 bases). The CDR3 runs to 15 residues. Trimming pared 0 bases from V and 3 bases from J, leaving 11 bases between. CDR1 and CDR2 from the germline V gene are MGHRA and YSYEKL. CDR3 loop: CASSQDPGQKETQYF. Here the CDR3 DNA reads TGCGCCAGCAGCCAAGATCCCGGACAGAAAGAGACCCAGTACTTC.

The chain joins TRBV20-1 to TRBJ1-4; D gene uncertain. This CDR3 has 14 residues. V lost 0 bases and J lost 6, with 11 bases in between. Looked up from germline, CDR1 is DFQATT and CDR2 is SNEGSKA (reference sequence). The chain's CDR3 is CSARDRQDDEKLFF. The CDR3 DNA reads as TGCAGTGCTAGAGATAGGCAGGATGATGAAAAACTGTTTTTT.

Ten or more counts support this clonotype. The gene calls are TRBV5-1 and TRBJ2-3; D call uncertain. Deletions cut 4 bases from V and 3 bases from J, with 18 bases between. There are 16 residues in the CDR3. From germline, CDR1 is SGHRS and CDR2 YFSETQ. The CDR3 protein is CASSRYTRIETDTQYF. The CDR3 DNA sequence: TGCGCCAGCAGCCGATACACCCGGATCGAAACAGATACGCAGTATTTT.

V usage is TRBV4-1 and J usage is TRBJ2-5; 11 bases are shared with TRBD2. V lost 0 bases, J lost 1 base, and 7 bases stayed unmatched. The CDR3 is 18 residues long. Germline V gene data show CDR1 as MGHRA and CDR2 as YSYEKL. The CDR3 loop is CASSQDFLAGGLQETQYF. CDR3 sequence (DNA): TGCGCCAGCAGCCAAGATTTCCTAGCGGGGGGACTCCAAGAGACCCAGTACTTC.

This clonotype has at least ten counts. The V and J genes are TRBV20-1 and TRBJ2-3, with D unclear. Germline values: CDR1 DFQATT, CDR2 SNEGSKA (reference sequence). V was clipped by 6 bases and J by 0 bases, with 13 bases between them. CDR3 length equals 14 residues. The DNA for the CDR3 is TGCAGTGCCAGGCCGGGTACTAGCACAGATACGCAGTATTTT. Encoded protein: CSARPGTSTDTQYF.

This clonotype has at least ten counts. An end of the junction does not agree with germline; a read error may underlie this. This rearrangement joins TRBV5-1 to TRBJ2-7, with TRBD2 matching over 11 bases. CDR3 length: 14 residues. The germline V gene encodes CDR1 SGHRS and CDR2 YFSETQ. The chain's CDR3 is CASSLAGGSYEQYF. The CDR3 DNA reads TGTGCCAGCAGCTTAGCGGGAGGGTCCTACGAGCAGTACTTC.

At least ten counts were recorded for this clonotype. This chain links TRBV12-3 or TRBV12-4 with TRBJ1-1; 7 bases are a match to TRBD1. The CDR3 totals 17 residues. The V segment lost 6 bases and the J segment 7 bases; nucleotides outside the gene matches: 20. CDR3 in DNA: TGTGCCAGCAGCATCGCGACAGGGTTGGTTCTTACGGGTGAAGCTTTCTTT. Translation gives CASSIATGLVLTGEAFF.